A selection of T cell receptor beta chains follows, all from one sample in a study of blood T cell repertoires in COVID-19. Assay used: immunoSEQ multiplex PCR; TCRdb lists only in-frame clones, some missing. The repertoire has about 230,000 clones, 81% of them found once; the top ten carry approximately 7.2%. The source material was peripheral blood. The receptors were gathered from a woman older than 75 with acute or convalescent COVID-19. The CDR3 runs from the conserved cysteine through the conserved F or W. The order of the fields is D gene, V gene, clone size, J gene, CDR3 DNA, CDR3 protein. D genes are given only for firm matches. Clone size is shown for a subset of rows, as once, few, many or a class of expanded clone.

d_gene: .
v_gene: TRBV2
abundance: few
j_gene: TRBJ1-1
CDR3nt: TGTGCCAGCAGTGTGAGAGGCATGAACACTGAAGCTTTCTTT
CDR3aa: CASSVRGMNTEAFF

d_gene: .
v_gene: TRBV29-1
abundance: .
j_gene: TRBJ1-1
CDR3nt: TGCAGCGTTGCTGGCAGGGCAGCGAACACTGAAGCTTTCTTT
CDR3aa: CSVAGRAANTEAFF

d_gene: .
v_gene: TRBV28
abundance: once
j_gene: TRBJ2-7
CDR3nt: TGTGCCAGCCGAGGGACACCCCCGGCCTACGAGCAGTACTTC
CDR3aa: CASRGTPPAYEQYF

d_gene: .
v_gene: TRBV15
abundance: .
j_gene: TRBJ1-5
CDR3nt: TGTGCCACCAGCAGAGGACAGGTTAGCAATCAGCCCCAGCATTTT
CDR3aa: CATSRGQVSNQPQHF

d_gene: .
v_gene: TRBV5-6
abundance: .
j_gene: TRBJ1-3
CDR3nt: TGTGCCAGCAGCTTGGACGAGGGAAACACCATATATTTT
CDR3aa: CASSLDEGNTIYF

d_gene: .
v_gene: TRBV5-6
abundance: .
j_gene: TRBJ1-3
CDR3nt: TGTGCCAGCAGCCAGGGCCCGAGCTCTGGAAACACCATATATTTT
CDR3aa: CASSQGPSSGNTIYF

d_gene: TRBD2
v_gene: TRBV24-1
abundance: .
j_gene: TRBJ2-7
CDR3nt: TGTGCCACCTCGGGAGGAGCATTGAACGAGCAGTACTTC
CDR3aa: CATSGGALNEQYF

d_gene: .
v_gene: TRBV6-5
abundance: .
j_gene: TRBJ1-1
CDR3nt: TGTGCCAGCAGTTCAGGGTTTGGGCACACTGAAGCTTTCTTT
CDR3aa: CASSSGFGHTEAFF

d_gene: .
v_gene: TRBV11-2
abundance: .
j_gene: TRBJ1-2
CDR3nt: TGTGCCAGCAGCTTAGGGGAGGGGGGTTCCTATGGCTACACCTTC
CDR3aa: CASSLGEGGSYGYTF

d_gene: TRBD2
v_gene: TRBV29-1
abundance: .
j_gene: TRBJ2-7
CDR3nt: TGCAGCGTTGACACTAGCGGGGGGGCCGGGTACGAGCAGTACTTC
CDR3aa: CSVDTSGGAGYEQYF

d_gene: .
v_gene: TRBV18
abundance: .
j_gene: TRBJ1-2
CDR3nt: TGTGCCAGCTCACCACTGGACAGACTTAGAAGGGATGGCTACACCTTC
CDR3aa: CASSPLDRLRRDGYTF

d_gene: .
v_gene: TRBV9
abundance: .
j_gene: TRBJ2-2
CDR3nt: TGTGCCAGCAGCGCGAGCGTCGTCGACACCGGGGAGCTGTTTTTT
CDR3aa: CASSASVVDTGELFF

d_gene: .
v_gene: TRBV7-2
abundance: .
j_gene: TRBJ1-2
CDR3nt: TGTGCCAGCAGCCCCGCGGGGGGCGCTTATGGCTACACCTTC
CDR3aa: CASSPAGGAYGYTF

d_gene: .
v_gene: TRBV25-1
abundance: few
j_gene: TRBJ1-4
CDR3nt: TGTGCCAGCAGTGAGGGGAGCTTTAATGAAAAACTGTTTTTT
CDR3aa: CASSEGSFNEKLFF

d_gene: TRBD2
v_gene: TRBV29-1
abundance: many
j_gene: TRBJ2-2
CDR3nt: TGCAGCGTTGCACTAGCGGGAAGGATGTACACCGGGGAGCTGTTTTTT
CDR3aa: CSVALAGRMYTGELFF

d_gene: TRBD1
v_gene: TRBV5-4
abundance: .
j_gene: TRBJ2-5
CDR3nt: TGTGCCAGCAGCTTGCGGTACCAGACAGGGGAAGAGACCCAGTACTTC
CDR3aa: CASSLRYQTGEETQYF

d_gene: .
v_gene: TRBV3-1/TRBV3-2
abundance: few
j_gene: TRBJ1-1
CDR3nt: TGTGCCAGCAGCCAAGAGCGGAACACTGAAGCTTTCTTT
CDR3aa: CASSQERNTEAFF

d_gene: .
v_gene: TRBV6-4
abundance: .
j_gene: TRBJ2-3
CDR3nt: TGTGCCAGCAGTGACTCGTGGGGGCTGCGTACGCAGTATTTT
CDR3aa: CASSDSWGLRTQYF

d_gene: .
v_gene: TRBV19
abundance: .
j_gene: TRBJ2-7
CDR3nt: TGTGCCAGTAGTATTAACAGGGCCAGCTACGAGCAGTACTTC
CDR3aa: CASSINRASYEQYF

d_gene: TRBD2
v_gene: TRBV7-9
abundance: .
j_gene: TRBJ2-3
CDR3nt: TGTGCCAGCAGCCAGCCAGGAGGCGGGAGAGGAGATACGCAGTATTTT
CDR3aa: CASSQPGGGRGDTQYF

d_gene: TRBD2
v_gene: TRBV5-5
abundance: .
j_gene: TRBJ2-3
CDR3nt: TGTGCCAGCAGCACCGGACTAGCGGGAAATACAGATACGCAGTATTTT
CDR3aa: CASSTGLAGNTDTQYF

d_gene: .
v_gene: TRBV13
abundance: .
j_gene: TRBJ1-5
CDR3nt: TGTGCCAGCAGCTTAGGCCGGGTTGAGCCCCAGCATTTT
CDR3aa: CASSLGRVEPQHF

d_gene: .
v_gene: TRBV5-6
abundance: .
j_gene: TRBJ1-3
CDR3nt: TGTGCCAGCAGCTTGGAGCACACCATATATTTT
CDR3aa: CASSLEHTIYF

d_gene: .
v_gene: TRBV7-9
abundance: .
j_gene: TRBJ1-6
CDR3nt: TGTGCCAGCAGCTCCGGGGGGGGTTATTCACCCCTCCACTTT
CDR3aa: CASSSGGGYSPLHF

d_gene: TRBD1
v_gene: TRBV29-1
abundance: .
j_gene: TRBJ2-7
CDR3nt: TGCAGCGTTGGACAGGGTGTAATCTACGAGCAGTACTTC
CDR3aa: CSVGQGVIYEQYF

d_gene: .
v_gene: TRBV14
abundance: .
j_gene: TRBJ2-6
CDR3nt: TGTGCCAGCAGCCATAGTGCTGGGGCCAACGTCCTGACTTTC
CDR3aa: CASSHSAGANVLTF

d_gene: TRBD2
v_gene: TRBV4-1
abundance: once
j_gene: TRBJ2-1
CDR3nt: TGCGCCAGCAGCCGCATCGGGGGGGAGCCAAACTACAATGAGCAGTTCTTC
CDR3aa: CASSRIGGEPNYNEQFF

d_gene: .
v_gene: TRBV12-2
abundance: .
j_gene: TRBJ2-2
CDR3nt: .
CDR3aa: CARRVGAGASGELFF

d_gene: .
v_gene: TRBV20-1
abundance: .
j_gene: TRBJ1-5
CDR3nt: TGCAGTGCTAGTAAAGCGTATAGCAATCAGCCCCAGCATTTT
CDR3aa: CSASKAYSNQPQHF

d_gene: .
v_gene: TRBV3-1/TRBV3-2
abundance: .
j_gene: TRBJ2-5
CDR3nt: TGTGCCAGCAGCACGAGGGGTCTAGCGACAACAGGAGAGACCCAGTACTTC
CDR3aa: CASSTRGLATTGETQYF

d_gene: TRBD2
v_gene: TRBV6-6
abundance: .
j_gene: TRBJ2-5
CDR3nt: TGTGCCAGCAGGCCTAGCGGACAAGAGACCCAGTACTTC
CDR3aa: CASRPSGQETQYF